These T cell receptor beta chains were read from a single sample in a study of tumor and adjacent non-tumor tissue in lung cancer. TCRdb re-derived calls from the multiplex PCR reads in MiXCR, one entry per CDR3 protein. The data contain 200,000 or so distinct CDR3 sequences, over 55% of them singletons. Sequences were obtained from lung tumor tissue. These receptors all stem from a man between 60 and 75 years old with non-small cell lung cancer. The CDR3 runs from the conserved cysteine through the conserved F or W. The order of the fields is V gene, J gene, CDR3 length, clone size, CDR3 protein. For some rows the clone size is stated as once, few or many, or as a class when expanded; others skip it.

V: TRBV25-1
J: TRBJ1-3
length: 14
size: once
CDR3: CASNTGIAGNTTYF

V: TRBV12-3/TRBV12-4
J: TRBJ2-7
length: 14
size: many
CDR3: CASSSLRDYYEQYF

V: TRBV11-2
J: TRBJ2-5
length: 13
size: .
CDR3: CVSSCGTQETQYF

V: TRBV6-1
J: TRBJ1-1
length: 14
size: .
CDR3: CAGSRTQDATEALF

V: TRBV24-1
J: TRBJ2-2
length: 15
size: few
CDR3: CATGPRWGNTGELFF

V: TRBV29-1
J: TRBJ2-5
length: 14
size: many
CDR3: CSVERGRRQETQYF

V: TRBV4-2
J: TRBJ2-3
length: 15
size: few
CDR3: CASSQDDVGRRTQYF

V: TRBV20-1
J: TRBJ2-5
length: 14
size: .
CDR3: CSAPKTGMRETQYF

V: TRBV20-1
J: TRBJ2-7
length: 15
size: once
CDR3: CSAPLGRGTWDEQYF

V: TRBV20-1
J: TRBJ2-3
length: 15
size: many
CDR3: CSAKGLAGGTDTQYF

V: TRBV28
J: TRBJ1-4
length: 14
size: .
CDR3: CASSVTGDNEKLFF

V: TRBV11-2
J: TRBJ2-1
length: 14
size: .
CDR3: CASSTGHQNNEQCF

V: TRBV6-6
J: TRBJ2-3
length: 15
size: many
CDR3: CASSDRDRGTDTQYF

V: TRBV11-2
J: TRBJ1-1
length: 15
size: .
CDR3: CASSLRGGAGNETFF

V: TRBV20-1
J: TRBJ2-3
length: 14
size: .
CDR3: CSAMVLDRTDTQYF

V: TRBV5-5
J: TRBJ1-1
length: 13
size: .
CDR3: CASSHWGNTEAFF

V: TRBV20-1
J: TRBJ1-6
length: 16
size: .
CDR3: CSARRRDRINNSPLYF

V: TRBV7-9
J: TRBJ1-3
length: 15
size: .
CDR3: CASSASGARGNTIYF

V: TRBV29-1
J: TRBJ1-1
length: 13
size: .
CDR3: CSDGDRGNTEAIF

V: TRBV24-1
J: TRBJ1-5
length: 13
size: few
CDR3: CATSDAQNQPQHF

V: TRBV11-3
J: TRBJ2-2
length: 15
size: .
CDR3: CASSLWTWNTGELFF

V: TRBV4-2
J: TRBJ1-4
length: 14
size: .
CDR3: CVNCTEQGEEKLFF

V: TRBV30
J: TRBJ1-5
length: 14
size: .
CDR3: CAWRSMASNQPQHF

V: TRBV10-2
J: TRBJ2-5
length: 14
size: .
CDR3: CANSVTGYPETQYF

V: TRBV10-2
J: TRBJ1-2
length: 12
size: .
CDR3: CASRQRVSGYTF

V: TRBV12-3/TRBV12-4
J: TRBJ1-1
length: 13
size: many
CDR3: CASSLPGLTEAFF

V: TRBV5-4
J: TRBJ2-1
length: 15
size: few
CDR3: CASSKTSESYNEQFF

V: TRBV11-3
J: TRBJ2-2
length: 14
size: .
CDR3: CASSPGPDTVELFF

V: TRBV6-5
J: TRBJ1-1
length: 13
size: many
CDR3: CASSNHRGTEAFF

V: TRBV2
J: TRBJ2-3
length: 15
size: .
CDR3: CASTEWRTSTDTQYF

V: TRBV6-6
J: TRBJ2-3
length: 13
size: many
CDR3: CASSYQATDTQYF

V: TRBV14
J: TRBJ2-7
length: 15
size: .
CDR3: CASSLRAGGGNEQYF

V: TRBV10-3
J: TRBJ2-7
length: 15
size: .
CDR3: CAIRRGLAGEGEQYF

V: TRBV6-1
J: TRBJ2-2
length: 15
size: .
CDR3: CASSKLGVDTGELFF

V: TRBV5-5
J: TRBJ2-3
length: 15
size: .
CDR3: CASSLVGGGADTQYF